This T cell receptor (beta chain) was captured in a study of blood T cell repertoires in COVID-19. Original processing methods: Estimates of nucleated cell counts were drawn from the amplification of reference gene primers. The data were produced by immunoSEQ multiplex PCR, yet TCRdb's version contains in-frame clones alone and is incomplete. V and J calls and clone size are as listed in that table; D and trimming were resolved from the DNA. The data contain 200,000 or so clones, roughly 80% of them seen just once; the ten biggest clones take up roughly 17%. With 5 bases removed from V and 8 bases from J, the gap between germline ends came to 21 bases. The CDR3 extends over 15 amino acids. Germline CDR1 and CDR2: MDHEN and SYDVKM. This clone came up a few times.

This chain connects TRBV28 to TRBJ1-2, with D tentatively TRBD1 (5 bases). The source is a man in his sixties with active or convalescent COVID-19. Sequences were obtained from peripheral blood. The CDR3 bases are TGTGCCAGCAGTATCCCCCCGGAGGGGTCTATAGGCTACACCTTC. Translation gives CASSIPPEGSIGYTF.